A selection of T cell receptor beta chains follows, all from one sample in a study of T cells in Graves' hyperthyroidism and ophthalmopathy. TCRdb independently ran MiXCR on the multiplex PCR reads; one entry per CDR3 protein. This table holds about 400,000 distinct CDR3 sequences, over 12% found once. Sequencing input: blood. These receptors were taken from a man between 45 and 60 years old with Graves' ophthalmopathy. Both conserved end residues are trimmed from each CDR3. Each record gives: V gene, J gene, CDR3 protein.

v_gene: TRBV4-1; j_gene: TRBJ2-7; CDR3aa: ASSHEAGSPGEQY
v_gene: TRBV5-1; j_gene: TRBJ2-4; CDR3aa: ASSSGGFTKNIQY
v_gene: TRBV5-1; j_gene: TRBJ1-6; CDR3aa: ASSLVAPGDSPLH
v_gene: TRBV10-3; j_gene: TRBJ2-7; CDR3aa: AISEDRPGQGGEQY
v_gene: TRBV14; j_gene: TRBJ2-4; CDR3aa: ASSRTGAGNIQY
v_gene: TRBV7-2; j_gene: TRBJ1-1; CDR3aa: AGSLVLFLDENTEAF
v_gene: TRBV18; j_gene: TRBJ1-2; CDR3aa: ASSPGQGPNYGYT
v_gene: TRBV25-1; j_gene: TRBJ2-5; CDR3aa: ASSDAGDNLKETQY
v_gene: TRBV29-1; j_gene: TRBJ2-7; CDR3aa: SVEAGGDRGNYEQY
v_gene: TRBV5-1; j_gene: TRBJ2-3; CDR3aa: ASSSGPTKDTQY
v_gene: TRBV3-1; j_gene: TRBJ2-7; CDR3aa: ASSQEIRGLAGVYEQY
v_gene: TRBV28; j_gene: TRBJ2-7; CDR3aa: ASWGTATPTTYEQY
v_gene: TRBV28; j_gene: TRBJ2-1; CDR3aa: ASSYQTGTGAGSYNEQF
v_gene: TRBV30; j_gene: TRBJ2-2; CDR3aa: AWRKSGTANTGELF
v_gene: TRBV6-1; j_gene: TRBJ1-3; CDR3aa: ASRDRGFGNTIY
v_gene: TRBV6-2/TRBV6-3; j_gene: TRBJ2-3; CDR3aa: ASTESSGRDTQY
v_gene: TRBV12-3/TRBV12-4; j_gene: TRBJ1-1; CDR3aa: ASSAQGTMNTEAF
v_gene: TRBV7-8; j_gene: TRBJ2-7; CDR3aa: ASRRDTSYEQY
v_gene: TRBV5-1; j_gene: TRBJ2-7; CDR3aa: ASSSGLSAYEQY
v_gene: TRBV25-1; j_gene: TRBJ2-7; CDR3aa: ASSAFHSSYEQY
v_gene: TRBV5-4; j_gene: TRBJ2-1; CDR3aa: ASSLDRAQGSYNEQF
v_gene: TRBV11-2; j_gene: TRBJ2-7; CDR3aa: ASSFRGTAYEQY
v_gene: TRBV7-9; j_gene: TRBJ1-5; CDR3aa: ASSWGSNQPQH
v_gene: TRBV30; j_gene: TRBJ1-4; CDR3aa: AWSVSRVYEKLF
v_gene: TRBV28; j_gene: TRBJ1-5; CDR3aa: ASSAGTPNNQPQH
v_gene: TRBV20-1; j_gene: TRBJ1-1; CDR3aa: RSVHGTEAF
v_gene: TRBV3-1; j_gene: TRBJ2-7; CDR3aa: ASSPTSGDGEQY
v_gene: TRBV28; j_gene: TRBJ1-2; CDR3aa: ASSSPIRAGGYT
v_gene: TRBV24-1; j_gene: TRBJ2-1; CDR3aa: ATSDHRDSSSYNEQF
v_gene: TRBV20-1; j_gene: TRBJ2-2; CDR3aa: SAPHLNGTSGRRRDTGELF
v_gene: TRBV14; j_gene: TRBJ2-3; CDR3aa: ASSQDFGVIVTDTQY
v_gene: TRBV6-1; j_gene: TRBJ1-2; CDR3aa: ASSERTGDRYGYT
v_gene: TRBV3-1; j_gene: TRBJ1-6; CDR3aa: ASSGTVSNSPLH
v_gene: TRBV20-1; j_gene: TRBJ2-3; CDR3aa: SARELIAKGPSSNTQY
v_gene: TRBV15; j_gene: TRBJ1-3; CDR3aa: ATSSRTRSSGNTIY
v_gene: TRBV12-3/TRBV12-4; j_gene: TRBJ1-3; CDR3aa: ASSYHRDLGDTIY
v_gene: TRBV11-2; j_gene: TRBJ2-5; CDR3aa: ASSFVQGPLQETQY
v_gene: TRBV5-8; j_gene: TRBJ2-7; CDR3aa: ASSPPEAGTYEQY
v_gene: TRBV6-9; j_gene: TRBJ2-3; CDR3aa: ASSLRRVGVADTQY
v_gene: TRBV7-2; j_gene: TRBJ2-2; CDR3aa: ASSYLAGVNTGELF
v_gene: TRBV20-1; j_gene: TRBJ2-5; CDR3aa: SARDLSLTTSGRPQETQY
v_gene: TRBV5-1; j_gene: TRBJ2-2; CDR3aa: ASSLTPDRTSGELF
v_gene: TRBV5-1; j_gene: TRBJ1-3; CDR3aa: ASSLETGRNSGNTIY
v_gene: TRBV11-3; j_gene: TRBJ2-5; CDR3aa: ASSSGQNKETQY
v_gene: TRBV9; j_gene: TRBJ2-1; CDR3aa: ASSARLRQGGGNEQF
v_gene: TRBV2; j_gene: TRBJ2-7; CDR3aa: ASSDGTYEQY
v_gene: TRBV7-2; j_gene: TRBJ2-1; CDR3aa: ASSLARGNGQF
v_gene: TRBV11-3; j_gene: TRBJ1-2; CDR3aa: ASRGRDTDGYT